This TCR beta chain was identified during a study of blood T cells in healthy people across ages. Turning to this clonotype: Its antigen is not known.

Together with a sample-barcoded 5' primer, a J-beta primer mix was included in a second PCR lasting about 7 to 11 cycles. TCRdb passed the 5' RACE reads through MiXCR, listing each CDR3 protein once. The data hold roughly 500,000 distinct CDR3 sequences, with nearly 25% observed a single time. The study's findings and limits: Expanded clonotype shifts may have been confounded, as the donors had an unknown CMV status. In long-lived donors, naive CD4+ cell counts and diversity exceeded those of aged donors.

Germline lookup yields CDR1 MNHEY and CDR2 SVGEGT. The length of the CDR3 is 14 residues. V was clipped by 2 bases and J by 8 bases, with 13 bases between them. This sample also belongs to another study, concerning T cells of mothers and their children. As that study records: A few healthy Caucasian mothers gave samples, and so did their six children.

The gene calls are TRBV6-2 or TRBV6-3 and TRBJ2-1, with D possibly matching TRBD1 (5 bases). This clonotype was sampled from a boy between 10 and 17 years old in good health. Sequencing was performed on blood. The CDR3 DNA reads TGTGCCAGCAGTTACATCAGGGCCCCATATGAGCAGTTCTTC. This gives the protein CASSYIRAPYEQFF.